The rows below give T cell receptor beta chains drawn from one sample of a study of T cell repertoires in cytomegalovirus infection. One entry per CDR3 protein, called by TCRdb with MiXCR from the reads. The table has nearly 550,000 distinct CDR3 sequences, approximately 15% seen once. Sequencing input: CD8+ T cells from PBMCs. The source of these receptors is a human donor in good health (CMV status not recorded). Some clones in this sample may be carry-over from other donors' samples. The CDR3 runs from the conserved cysteine through the conserved F or W. Some rows mark clone size as missing; the rest say once, few, many or name a class of expanded clone.

TRBV24-1	TRBJ2-7	.	CATSDSVGGSDEQYF
TRBV7-9	TRBJ1-2	.	CASTPYGTDGYTF
TRBV10-3	TRBJ2-3	many	CATMAGLAGTDTQYF
TRBV6-1	TRBJ2-5	many	CASSASLGGAGEFQETQYF
TRBV4-2	TRBJ2-1	few	CASSQEMGGGTPGYNEQFF
TRBV29-1	TRBJ2-7	few	CSGGDTVTSYEQYF
TRBV20-1	TRBJ2-4	.	CSATRQDRDQYF
TRBV27	TRBJ1-5	few	CASSPLGQGGQPQHF
TRBV3-1	TRBJ2-7	few	CAVGGQGYEQYF
TRBV9	TRBJ1-1	.	CASSAGLGGATDVFF
TRBV4-1	TRBJ2-7	.	CASSPGLRDRDSTGQYF
TRBV30	TRBJ1-2	many	CAWSVPDDRAVLYGYTF
TRBV28	TRBJ2-7	many	CASSSWTSGSPGGEQYF
TRBV10-3	TRBJ2-7	.	CAISDRGYEQYF
TRBV28	TRBJ2-5	.	CASSFRGGASEETQYF
TRBV20-1	TRBJ2-3	few	CSAATGLAETDTQYF
TRBV6-6	TRBJ1-3	many	CASSYLDSSGNTIYF
TRBV7-8	TRBJ1-5	many	CASSLSPEGGHSNQPQHF
TRBV19	TRBJ1-4	.	CASSPRQGTEKLFF
TRBV10-3	TRBJ1-1	many	CAISEVGNTEAFF